What follows are 2 T cell receptor beta chains derived from one specimen sequenced in a study of tissue T cells after allogeneic stem cell transplantation. Time point reported: mouse harvest day 7 after allogeneic transplant. The graft held 10^6 splenic CD5+ T cells and 10^7 T-cell-depleted bone marrow cells. Data came from immunoSEQ multiplex PCR; TCRdb stores just in-frame clones and leaves some out. The sample lists approximately 3,000 clones; 50% to 60% were seen once. The source material was gut tissue. The receptors were gathered from a female BALB/c mouse given C57BL/6 T cells with graft-versus-host disease after an allogeneic hematopoietic cell transplant.

Comment on this clone: The genes are named according to mouse. The read terminates 1 residue ahead of where the CDR3 ends, so the germline J gene completes it. This rearrangement joins TRBV26 to TRBJ1-4, with a possible D match to TRBD1 (6 bases). V dropped 2 bases and J dropped 0 bases, with 7 bases sitting between them. The CDR3 is 15 amino acids. Germline values: CDR1 KGHPV, CDR2 FQNQEV (reference sequence). CDR3 DNA (partial): TGTGCCAGCAGTCTGAGGGGGGTTTCCAACGAAAGATTATTT. It encodes CASSLRGVSNERLF. The complete CDR3 reads CASSLRGVSNERLFF.

With regard to this clone: Gene names denote mouse genes. The CDR3 end is not reached by the read, which stops 1 residue before it; the germline J gene fills it in. The J gene is TRBJ1-6, the V gene TRBV5; unclear D gene. TRBJ1-6 is an open reading frame whose function is uncertain. This CDR3 comprises 14 residues. Trimming removed 0 bases at V and 5 bases at J, with 5 bases between. Germline lookup yields CDR1 LGHNA and CDR2 YNLKQL (reference sequence). CDR3 DNA (partial): TGTGCCAGCAGCCAAGATGTAGATAATTCGCCCCTCTAC. Protein sequence: CASSQDVDNSPLY. The whole CDR3 reads CASSQDVDNSPLYF.